This entry concerns a single T cell receptor beta chain. What it recognizes is unknown. The Oncomine TCR Beta short-read assay sequenced DNA from cultured CD4+ T cells. TCRdb called the PCR reads again in MiXCR, with one record for every CDR3 protein. The sample lists about 14,000 distinct CDR3 sequences, nearly 60% occurring once. This CDR3 comprises 16 residues. V lost 3 bases to trimming and J lost 0 bases, with 14 bases between them. Germline lookup yields CDR1 MGHRA and CDR2 YSYEKL. These data are taken from a study of vaccination and CD4 T cells after COVID-19. Study-wide background: Sampling that followed vaccination took place a median roughly 69 days after dose two, within a range of 14 to 241. Control wells got either CEFX epitopes, HIV-1 Nef peptides, or no peptide at all.

Treatment specified: approximately 11-day PBMC culture with coronavirus spike peptide pools or control peptides (ViraFEST assay). Findings and caveats of the study: In convalescent patients, a median approximately 86% of reactive clones appeared only post-vaccination.

V usage is TRBV4-1 and J usage is TRBJ1-2; the D is unclear. Sequenced material: cultured CD4+ T cells from blood, taken after SARS-CoV-2 vaccination. The sequence was collected from a human donor with COVID-19. The DNA for the CDR3 is TGCGCCAGCAGCCAGGACCCTGGCGGGACTAACTATGGCTACACCTTC. Its protein is CASSQDPGGTNYGYTF.